This passage covers 15 T cell receptor beta chains from one sample sequenced in a study of cytomegalovirus exposure and HLA in healthy donors. Assay used: immunoSEQ multiplex PCR; TCRdb lists only in-frame clones, some missing. The table lists 100,000 to 150,000 clones, 95% to 96% of them singletons, with 1.7% in the top ten. Material for sequencing was PBMCs. The source is a man aged 18 to 35 in good health and CMV-seronegative.

This clone occurred once. This chain links TRBV4-3 with TRBJ1-5; no clear D gene. The germline V gene has CDR1 LGHNA and CDR2 YSLEER. The CDR3 runs 17 residues. Trimming took off 0 bases at V and 0 bases at J, with 12 bases between the two ends. CDR3 bases: TGCGCCAGCAGCCAAGATCTAGGCGGATATAGCAATCAGCCCCAGCATTTT. Residues: CASSQDLGGYSNQPQHF.

The chain combines TRBV11-3 with TRBJ2-7, with no clear D. Germline V gene sequence: CDR1 SGHNT, CDR2 YENEEA. Trimming left V 4 bases short and J 7 bases short, with 8 bases between. This CDR3 contains 11 residues. The CDR3 spells CASSSHAEQYF. CDR3 DNA sequence: TGTGCCAGCAGCTCCCATGCGGAGCAGTACTTC. Based on the CDR3 plus reference TRBV11-3 and TRBJ2-7, the full variable domain is EAGVVQSPRYKIIEKKQPVAFWCNPISGHNTLYWYLQNLGQGPELLIRYENEEAVDDSQLPKDRFSAERLKGVDSTLKIQPAELGDSAVYLCASSSHAEQYFGPGTRLTVT.

The J gene is TRBJ1-1, the V gene TRBV7-9; 8 bases align to TRBD1. V shed 10 bases, J shed 10 bases, and the junction held 5 bases outside the gene matches. Per germline, CDR1 SEHNR and CDR2 FQNEAQ (reference sequence). The CDR3 runs to 10 residues. The CDR3 sequence is CAIPGQGAFF. The CDR3 nucleotides are TGTGCCATCCCCGGACAGGGAGCTTTCTTT.

The DNA of the CDR3 is TGTGCCAGCAGTGCCGACATCCGTAACTATGGCTACACCTTC. This gives the protein CASSADIRNYGYTF. The genes are TRBV28 and TRBJ1-2; D unclear. Trimming stripped 5 bases from V and 1 base from J, with 11 bases between. CDR3 length equals 14 residues. Germline V gene lookup returns CDR1 MDHEN and CDR2 SYDVKM.

This chain connects TRBV10-1 to TRBJ2-1; possible D gene TRBD2, 6 bases. V was clipped by 3 bases and J by 6 bases, with 18 bases between them. The CDR3 covers 16 residues. Per the germline V gene, CDR1 is WNHNN and CDR2 is SYGVQD (reference sequence). In DNA form, the CDR3 reads TGCGCCAGCAGTGACACGGGAGAAGAAATGCTCAATGAGCAGTTCTTC. Translating it yields CASSDTGEEMLNEQFF.

The chain carries TRBV4-3 and TRBJ2-3, with a weak D call TRBD2 (6 bases). Germline CDR1 is LGHNA and CDR2 is YSLEER. There are 15 residues in the CDR3. Trimming stripped 0 bases from V and 4 bases from J, with 11 bases between. The CDR3 region is CASSQDGGGPDTQYF. The CDR3 nucleotides are TGCGCCAGCAGCCAAGATGGCGGAGGGCCAGATACGCAGTATTTT.

This clone was seen just once. The chain links TRBV28 to TRBJ2-5; the D is unclear. Germline assignment: CDR1 MDHEN and CDR2 SYDVKM. The CDR3 covers 13 residues. V lost 5 bases and J 2 bases, leaving 9 bases between the germline ends. The CDR3: CASSPPLQETQYF. CDR3 nucleotides: TGTGCCAGCAGTCCACCCCTACAAGAGACCCAGTACTTC.

V and J are TRBV30 and TRBJ2-7; 12 positions match TRBD2. The V segment lost 1 base and the J segment 7 bases; nucleotides outside the gene matches: 8. The CDR3 extends over 15 amino acids. Germline V gives CDR1 GTSNPN, CDR2 SVGIG (reference sequence). The DNA for the CDR3 is TGTGCCTGGAGTGGGACTAGCGGGGCCCAAAGAGAGCAGTACTTC. Its protein product is CAWSGTSGAQREQYF.

This chain links TRBV28 with TRBJ2-7, with 11 nucleotides matching TRBD2. Trimming removed 4 bases from V and 0 bases from J; junction bases left unmatched: 2. The CDR3 is 15 amino acids. CDR1 and CDR2 from the germline V gene are MDHEN and SYDVKM. The CDR3 coding sequence is TGTGCCAGCAGTTCGACTAGCGGGGCCTCCTACGAGCAGTACTTC. Amino acid sequence: CASSSTSGASYEQYF.

This chain connects TRBV7-2 to TRBJ2-7; weak D call: TRBD2 (6 bases). The germline V gene has CDR1 SGHTA and CDR2 FQGNSA. The CDR3 has 16 residues. Trimming stripped 1 base from V and 1 base from J, with 14 bases between. CDR3 amino acids: CASSLELLASSYEQYF. The CDR3 nucleotides read TGTGCCAGCAGCTTAGAACTGCTAGCGAGTTCCTACGAGCAGTACTTC. The full variable domain, rest sourced from reference TRBV7-2 and TRBJ2-7, is GAGVSQSPSNKVTEKGKDVELRCDPISGHTALYWYRQSLGQGLEFLIYFQGNSAPDKSGLPSDRFSAERTGGSVSTLTIQRTQQEDSAVYLCASSLELLASSYEQYFGPGTRLTVT.

This clone has just one count. The CDR3 DNA is TGTGCCAGCAGTCAACAGGGGCGGGAGAACACTGAAGCTTTCTTT. Its translation is CASSQQGRENTEAFF. V and J are TRBV6-5 and TRBJ1-1; 7 bases map to TRBD1. CDR1 and CDR2 (germline): MNHEY, SVGAGI. There are 15 residues in the CDR3. The V and J ends lost 5 bases and 1 base, in that order; junction bases with no gene match: 7.

This clone was seen a single time. The chain recombines TRBV11-3 with TRBJ1-1; 9 nucleotides agree with TRBD1. Germline CDR1 reads SGHNT; CDR2 reads YENEEA. J was trimmed by 5 bases and V by 5 bases; bases with no gene match: 12. The CDR3 is 16 amino acids. CDR3 amino acids: CASSPQGQGKSTEAFF. DNA of the CDR3: TGTGCCAGCAGCCCTCAGGGACAGGGCAAGTCAACTGAAGCTTTCTTT.

The J gene is TRBJ1-2, the V gene TRBV19; D may be TRBD1 (5 bases). The CDR3 contains 14 residues. Germline lookup yields CDR1 LNHDA and CDR2 SQIVND (reference sequence). V was cut by 4 bases and J by 4 bases, with 13 bases left in between. CDR3 in amino acids: CASSTQGAGYGYTF. The CDR3 DNA follows: TGTGCCAGTAGTACCCAAGGGGCAGGCTATGGCTACACCTTC.

The genes are TRBV19 and TRBJ1-2; TRBD1 agrees at 7 bases. Germline CDR1 LNHDA, CDR2 SQIVND (reference sequence). This CDR3 has 15 amino acids. V dropped 5 bases and J dropped 6; count of bases not matched to a gene: 12. CDR3 amino acids: CASSPRQGGANGYTF. The CDR3 region has the DNA TGTGCCAGTAGTCCTCGACAGGGAGGTGCCAATGGCTACACCTTC.

This chain uses TRBV7-9 with TRBJ2-2, with D possibly TRBD2 on 5 matching bases. Germline V CDR1 and CDR2: SEHNR, FQNEAQ (reference sequence). V lost 2 bases and J lost 5, with 18 bases in between. The CDR3 covers 17 residues. CDR3 DNA: TGTGCCAGCAGCTTAAAACCGGGCGGAACGGGGACCGGGGAGCTGTTTTTT. This codes for CASSLKPGGTGTGELFF.